This TCR beta chain was captured by sequencing in a study of regulatory T cells in long-lasting Graves disease. Study at large: Persistent cases were those of Graves' disease that involved over 5 years of antithyroid drugs with positive TSH receptor antibodies.

Arm-PCR with iRepertoire HTBI primers amplified the CDR3 regions for these TCR beta libraries. Per the study methods: The samples included approximately 60 TRBV and more than 12 TRBJ segments. TCRdb reprocessed the multiplex PCR reads with MiXCR, giving one entry per CDR3 protein. What appears here as the V and J calls and clone size reflects TCRdb's work, not the paper's. Of 430,000 or so distinct CDR3 sequences detected, 21% appear once; the ten largest clones hold approximately 14%. Documented time point: persistent/refractory GD, antithyroid drugs over 5 years with positive TRAb. Isolated PBMC RNA provided the starting material for the TCR library. The CDR3 spans 15 residues. Germline V gene lookup returns CDR1 LNHDA and CDR2 SQIVND (reference sequence). Trimming took off 5 bases at V and 2 bases at J, with 10 bases between the two ends. The sample holds a few counts of this clonotype.

The origin of this receptor is a female donor with Graves disease. V and J are TRBV19 and TRBJ2-6; D is ambiguous. Sequences were derived from peripheral blood mononuclear cells (PBMCs), sampled when the disease was refractory, from a patient treated with antithyroid drugs. The CDR3: CASSREGPGANVLTF. The CDR3 region has the DNA TGTGCCAGTAGTCGCGAAGGGCCTGGGGCCAACGTCCTGACTTTC.